The present T cell receptor beta chain was sequenced within a study of cytomegalovirus exposure and HLA in healthy donors. General observations from the study: Most TCR sequences were seen very rarely across donors, but some public TCRs occurred in many. Reports showed the classifier diagnosing cytomegalovirus status with high specificity and sensitivity.

The CDR3 loop spans 17 amino acids. CDR1 and CDR2 (germline): SGHAT, FQNNGV. The V end lost 5 bases, the J end lost 5 bases, and 24 bases lay between the germline ends. Produced via immunoSEQ multiplex PCR; TCRdb's table is partial and in-frame only. Of about 95,000 clones listed, 85% are singletons. This clone was seen a single time. The target antigen is unknown. The chain uses TRBV11-2 and TRBJ2-5; D is ambiguous. The sequence was collected from a man aged 18 to 29 in good health and CMV-seropositive. Sequencing was performed on PBMCs. The CDR3 is CASSPYTPVQQIETQYF. CDR3 coding DNA: TGTGCCAGCAGCCCATATACACCAGTACAGCAAATCGAGACCCAGTACTTC.